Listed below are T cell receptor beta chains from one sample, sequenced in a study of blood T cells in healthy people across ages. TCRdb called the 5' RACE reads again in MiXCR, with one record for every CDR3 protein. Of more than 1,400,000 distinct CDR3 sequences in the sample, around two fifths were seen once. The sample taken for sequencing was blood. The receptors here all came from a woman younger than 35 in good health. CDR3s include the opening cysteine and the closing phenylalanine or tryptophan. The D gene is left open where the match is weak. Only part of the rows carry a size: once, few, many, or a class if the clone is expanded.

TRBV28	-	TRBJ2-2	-	TGTGCCACCCGACCTTCAGGGCAGGCCGCCACCGGGGAGCTGTTTTTT	CATRPSGQAATGELFF
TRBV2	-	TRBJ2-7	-	TGTGCCAGCAGCGGAACAGGGTCCGAGCAGTACTTC	CASSGTGSEQYF
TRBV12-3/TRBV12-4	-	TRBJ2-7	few	TGTGCCAGCAGTTTGAAGCGGAGCTACGAGCAGTACTTC	CASSLKRSYEQYF
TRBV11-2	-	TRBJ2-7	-	TGTGCCAGCAGCTTATATGTGCAGGCCTCCTACGAGCAGTACTTC	CASSLYVQASYEQYF
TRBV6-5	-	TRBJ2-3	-	TGTGCCAGCAGTTACTCCCCCCGGCTGACGCAGTATTTT	CASSYSPRLTQYF
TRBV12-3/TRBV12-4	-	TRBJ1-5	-	TGTGCCAGCAGGGTTCATCAGCCCCAGCATTTT	CASRVHQPQHF
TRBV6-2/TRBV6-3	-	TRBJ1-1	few	TGTGCCAGCAGCCTACGGGCGGAGAACACTGAAGCTTTCTTT	CASSLRAENTEAFF
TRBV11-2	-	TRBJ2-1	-	TGTGCCAGCAGCTTGATGGTGGTGAAACCGGAGCAGTTCTTC	CASSLMVVKPEQFF
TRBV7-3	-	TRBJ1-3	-	TGTGCCAGCAGCTTAAGGGGCGCGGGTTCTGGAAACACCATATATTTT	CASSLRGAGSGNTIYF
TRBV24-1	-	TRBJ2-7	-	TGTGCCACCAGCCCCGGGACAATCGAGCAGTACTTC	CATSPGTIEQYF
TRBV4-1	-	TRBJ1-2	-	TGCGCCAGCAGTCAAGAGCCCGGGGCACCTGGCTACACCTTC	CASSQEPGAPGYTF
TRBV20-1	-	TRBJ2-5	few	TGCAGTGCTCGCCCACCACAAGAGACCCAGTACTTC	CSARPPQETQYF
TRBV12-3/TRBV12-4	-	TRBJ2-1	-	TGTGTCAGCAGTTTGGAGGGCCTCTCGTACAATGAGCAGTTCTTC	CVSSLEGLSYNEQFF
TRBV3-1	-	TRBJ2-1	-	TGCGCCAGCAGCCTCGACGGCCATAGCTCCTACAATGAGCAGTTCTTC	CASSLDGHSSYNEQFF
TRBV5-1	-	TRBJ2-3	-	TGCGCCTGCAGCTTACGCGGCGACTATCGGGATACGCAGTATTTT	CACSLRGDYRDTQYF
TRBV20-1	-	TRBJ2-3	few	TGCAGTGCGCCATATCAAGGGTCGACAGATACGCAGTATTTT	CSAPYQGSTDTQYF
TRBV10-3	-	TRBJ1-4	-	TGTGCCATCAGTGAGCAGGCTTTGGATAATGAAAAACTGTTTTTT	CAISEQALDNEKLFF
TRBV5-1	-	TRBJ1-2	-	TGCGCCAGCAGCTTGGGGACAGTCACTAACTATGGCTACACCTTC	CASSLGTVTNYGYTF
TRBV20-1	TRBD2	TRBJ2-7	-	TGCAGTGCAGGGCGGCCTAGCGGGAGATACGAGCAGTACTTC	CSAGRPSGRYEQYF
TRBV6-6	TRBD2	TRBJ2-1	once	TGTGCCAGCAGTTACAGAGGGACTAGCCTATACAATGAGCAGTTCTTC	CASSYRGTSLYNEQFF
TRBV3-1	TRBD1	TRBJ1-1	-	TGTGCCAGCAGCCAAAAGGGTCAGGGGGTTGAAGCTTTCTTT	CASSQKGQGVEAFF
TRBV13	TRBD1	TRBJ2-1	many	TGTGCCAGCAGCTTCGGACAGGGGGCCAATGAGCAGTTCTTC	CASSFGQGANEQFF
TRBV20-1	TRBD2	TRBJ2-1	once	TGCAGTGCTAGCGGGGGGGCCGGGCTGAAGTTCTTC	CSASGGAGLKFF
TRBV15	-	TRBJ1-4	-	TGTGCCACCAGCGCCACAGGATATCCTAATGAAAAACTGTTTTTT	CATSATGYPNEKLFF
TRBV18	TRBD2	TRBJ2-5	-	TGTGCCAGCTCAGGGACTAGGGAAGAGACCCAGTACTTC	CASSGTREETQYF
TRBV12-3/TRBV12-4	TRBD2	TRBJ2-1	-	TGTGCCAGCAGTAGTCCCGGGAGGGTAGAGACCCAGTTCTTC	CASSSPGRVETQFF
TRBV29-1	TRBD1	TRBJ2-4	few	TGCAGCGTTGGGGACAGGGGGCTGGGCAAAAACATTCAGTACTTC	CSVGDRGLGKNIQYF
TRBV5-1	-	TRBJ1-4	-	TGCGCCAGCAGAAACAGTCAGCAGACTAATGAAAAACTGTTTTTT	CASRNSQQTNEKLFF
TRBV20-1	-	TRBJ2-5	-	TGCAGTGGTATCCGGGGGGCGAAAGAGACCCAGTACTTC	CSGIRGAKETQYF
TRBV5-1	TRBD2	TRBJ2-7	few	TGCGCCAGCAGCTTGGGACTAGCGGAACCTAAGCAGTACTTC	CASSLGLAEPKQYF
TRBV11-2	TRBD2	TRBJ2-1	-	TGTGCCAGCAGCCGGGGAATCGGGCGGGGGGGCCACTACAATGTGCAGTTCTTC	CASSRGIGRGGHYNVQFF
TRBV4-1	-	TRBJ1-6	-	TGCGCCAGCAGCCAAGTTTCAGGCTATAATTCACCCCTCCACTTT	CASSQVSGYNSPLHF
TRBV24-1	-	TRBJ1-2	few	TGTGCCACCAGTGATCCCGGCCAGAAGGGTCACTATGGCTACACCTTC	CATSDPGQKGHYGYTF
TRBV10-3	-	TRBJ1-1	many	TGTGCCATCAAACAGACAGCCATGAACACTGAAGCTTTCTTT	CAIKQTAMNTEAFF
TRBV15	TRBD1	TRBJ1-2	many	TGTGCCACCGGACAGGACTATGGCTACACCTTC	CATGQDYGYTF
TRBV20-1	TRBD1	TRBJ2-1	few	TGCAGTCCCCCGGCAGGACAGGGGGAAGAAGAGTTCTTC	CSPPAGQGEEEFF
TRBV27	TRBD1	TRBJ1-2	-	TGTGCCAGCAGTCCCTGGACAGGGGGCAGGGTCGATGGCTACACCTTC	CASSPWTGGRVDGYTF
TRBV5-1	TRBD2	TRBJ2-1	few	TGCGCCAGCAGCCTATCGCGGACTAGCGGGAGAGGCTATGAGCAGTTCTTC	CASSLSRTSGRGYEQFF
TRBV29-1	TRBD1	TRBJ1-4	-	TGCAGCGTTGGGGCCCCTACAGGGGGTGAAAAACTGTTTTTT	CSVGAPTGGEKLFF
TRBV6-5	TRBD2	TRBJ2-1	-	TGTGCCAGCAGTTACGCCCTGGGACTAGCGGGGTACAATGAGCAGTTCTTC	CASSYALGLAGYNEQFF
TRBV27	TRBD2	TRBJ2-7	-	TGTGCCAGCAGGACCACTGGCGGGAGCTACGAGCAGTACTTC	CASRTTGGSYEQYF
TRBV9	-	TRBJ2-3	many	TGTGCCAGCAGTGCCAGGGATACGCAGTATTTT	CASSARDTQYF
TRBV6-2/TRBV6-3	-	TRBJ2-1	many	TGTGCCAGCGGCTGGAGCCTCCTAGGCTACAATGAGCAGTTCTTC	CASGWSLLGYNEQFF